The clone carrying this T cell receptor (beta chain) showed up many times. The entry originates in a study of T cells in Graves' hyperthyroidism and ophthalmopathy. It was RNA transcripts that yielded the amplified TCR beta CDR3 regions. HTBI primers drove first-round RT-PCR of the TCR CDR3. TCRdb itself ran the multiplex PCR reads through MiXCR, one entry per CDR3 protein. The sample yields some 620,000 distinct CDR3 sequences, about 17% seen once. V gave up 7 bases and J gave up 5 bases; unmatched junction bases: 10. Germline V gene lookup returns CDR1 MDHEN and CDR2 SYDVKM. This CDR3 contains 14 residues.

The sequenced sample was blood. This TCR was recovered from a woman younger than 45 with Graves' hyperthyroidism. The J gene is TRBJ2-7, the V gene TRBV28, with 8 positions matching TRBD1. The CDR3 coding sequence is TGTGCCAGCACTGGCAGGGGGCTATCGAACGAGCAGTACTTC. Translated: CASTGRGLSNEQYF.